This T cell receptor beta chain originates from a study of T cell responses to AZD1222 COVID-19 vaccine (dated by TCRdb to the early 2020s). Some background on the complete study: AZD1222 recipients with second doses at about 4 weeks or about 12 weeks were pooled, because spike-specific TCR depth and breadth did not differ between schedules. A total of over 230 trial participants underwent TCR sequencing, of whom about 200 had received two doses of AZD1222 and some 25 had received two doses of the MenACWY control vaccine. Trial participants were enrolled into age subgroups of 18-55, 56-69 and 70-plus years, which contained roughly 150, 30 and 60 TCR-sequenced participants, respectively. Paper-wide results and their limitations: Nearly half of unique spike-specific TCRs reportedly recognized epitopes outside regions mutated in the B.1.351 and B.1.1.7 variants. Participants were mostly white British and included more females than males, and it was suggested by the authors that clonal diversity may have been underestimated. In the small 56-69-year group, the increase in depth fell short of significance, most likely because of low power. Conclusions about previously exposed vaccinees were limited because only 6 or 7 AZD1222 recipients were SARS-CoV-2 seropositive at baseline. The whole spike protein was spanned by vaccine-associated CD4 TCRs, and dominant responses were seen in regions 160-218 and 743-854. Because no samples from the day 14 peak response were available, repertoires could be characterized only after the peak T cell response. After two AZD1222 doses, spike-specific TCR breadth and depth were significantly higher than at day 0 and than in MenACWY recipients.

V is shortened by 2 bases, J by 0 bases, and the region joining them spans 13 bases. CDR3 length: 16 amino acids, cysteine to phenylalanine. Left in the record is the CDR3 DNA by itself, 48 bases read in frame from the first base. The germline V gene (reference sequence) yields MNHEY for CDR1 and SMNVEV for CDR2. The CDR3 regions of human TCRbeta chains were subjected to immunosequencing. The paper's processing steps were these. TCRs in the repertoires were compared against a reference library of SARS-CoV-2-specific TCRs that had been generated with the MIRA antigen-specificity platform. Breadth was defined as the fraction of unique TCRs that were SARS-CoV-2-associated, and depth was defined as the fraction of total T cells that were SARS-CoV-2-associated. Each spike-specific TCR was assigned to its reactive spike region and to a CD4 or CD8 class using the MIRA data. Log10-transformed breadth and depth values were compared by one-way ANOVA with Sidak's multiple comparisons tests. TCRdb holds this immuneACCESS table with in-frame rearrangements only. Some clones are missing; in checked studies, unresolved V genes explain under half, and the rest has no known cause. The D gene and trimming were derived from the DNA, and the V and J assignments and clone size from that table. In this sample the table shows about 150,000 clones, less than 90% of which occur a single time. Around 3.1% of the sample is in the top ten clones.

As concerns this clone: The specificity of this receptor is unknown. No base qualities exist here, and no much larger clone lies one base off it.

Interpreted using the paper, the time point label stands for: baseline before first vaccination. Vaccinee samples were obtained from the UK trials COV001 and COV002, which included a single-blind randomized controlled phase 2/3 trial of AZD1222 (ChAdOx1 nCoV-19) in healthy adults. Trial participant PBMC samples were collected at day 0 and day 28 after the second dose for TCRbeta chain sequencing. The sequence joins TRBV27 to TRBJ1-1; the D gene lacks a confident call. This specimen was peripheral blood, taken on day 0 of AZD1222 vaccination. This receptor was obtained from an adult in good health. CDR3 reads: CASSLVSGEMNTEAFF. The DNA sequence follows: TGTGCCAGCAGTTTAGTGTCAGGAGAGATGAACACTGAAGCTTTCTTT.